This T cell receptor (beta chain) was recovered during a study of OX40 agonist ivuxolimab in advanced cancers. Study details: Patients treated during dose escalation were battling hepatocellular carcinoma, melanoma, renal cell or head and neck cancer. With a range of 23 to 79, age averaged approximately 60 years, and around 80% were male. Whole-study results and caveats: At 0.1 to 3.0 mg/kg and by week 6, CD4+ and CD8+ T cells in the blood had expanded clonally.

Concerning this clone itself: Its antigen is not known.

The assay was immunoSEQ multiplex PCR, and TCRdb's table has in-frame clones only and misses some. The sample has 45,000 to 50,000 clones, 80% to 90% seen once. This clonotype was sampled from an adult with an advanced solid tumor such as melanoma, head and neck, liver or kidney cancer. The sample in question was CD4+ or CD8+ T cells sorted from blood, obtained in a trial of the OX40 agonist ivuxolimab.

The DNA for the CDR3 is TGTGCCAGCATGATCGGGACTCCGAACACTGAAGCTTTCTTT. Its translation: CASMIGTPNTEAFF. The chain couples TRBV6-1 to TRBJ1-1, with a possible D match to TRBD1 (5 bases). Germline-derived CDR1 and CDR2 are MNHNS and SASEGT. CDR3 length: 14 residues. Trimming pared 7 bases from V and 1 base from J, leaving 13 bases between.